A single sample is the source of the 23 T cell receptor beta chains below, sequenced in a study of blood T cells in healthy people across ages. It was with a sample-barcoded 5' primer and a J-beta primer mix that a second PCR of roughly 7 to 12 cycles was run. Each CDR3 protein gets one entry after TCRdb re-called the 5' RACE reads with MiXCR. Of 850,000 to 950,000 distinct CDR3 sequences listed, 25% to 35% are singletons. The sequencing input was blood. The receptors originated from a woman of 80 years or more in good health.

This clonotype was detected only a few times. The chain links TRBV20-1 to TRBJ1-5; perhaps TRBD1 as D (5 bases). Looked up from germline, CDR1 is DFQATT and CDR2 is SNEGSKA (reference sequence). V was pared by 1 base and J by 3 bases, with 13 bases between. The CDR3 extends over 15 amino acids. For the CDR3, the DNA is TGCAGTGCTAGAGCAGGGCAGGCAAACAATCAGCCCCAGCATTTT. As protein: CSARAGQANNQPQHF.

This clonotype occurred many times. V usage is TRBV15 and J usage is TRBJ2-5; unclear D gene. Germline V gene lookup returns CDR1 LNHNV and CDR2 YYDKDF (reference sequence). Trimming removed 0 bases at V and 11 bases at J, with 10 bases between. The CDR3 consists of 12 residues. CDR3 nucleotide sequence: TGTGCCACCAGCAGAGATTTGGCTGAGCAGTACTTC. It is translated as CATSRDLAEQYF.

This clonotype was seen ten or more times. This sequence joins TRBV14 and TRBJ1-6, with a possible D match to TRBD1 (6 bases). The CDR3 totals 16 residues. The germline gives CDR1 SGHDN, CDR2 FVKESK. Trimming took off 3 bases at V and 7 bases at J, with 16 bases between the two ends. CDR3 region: CASSQLTGRVNSPLHF. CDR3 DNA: TGTGCCAGCAGCCAGTTGACAGGTCGGGTAAATTCACCCCTCCACTTT.

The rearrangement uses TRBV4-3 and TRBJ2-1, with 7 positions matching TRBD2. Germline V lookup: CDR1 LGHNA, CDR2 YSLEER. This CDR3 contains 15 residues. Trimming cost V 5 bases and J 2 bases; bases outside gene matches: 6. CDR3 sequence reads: CASSLSGETYNEQFF. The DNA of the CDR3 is TGCGCCAGCAGCTTAAGCGGGGAAACCTACAATGAGCAGTTCTTC.

The CDR3 DNA reads TGTGCCAGCAGCTTGGGGGGGGCGTACGATGAGCAGTTCTTC. It yields the protein CASSLGGAYDEQFF. This chain connects TRBV5-6 to TRBJ2-1; D might be TRBD1 or TRBD2, each matching 6 bases. Trimming took 0 bases from V and 8 from J, leaving 12 bases between them. CDR3 size: 14 residues. The germline CDR1 and CDR2 sequences are SGHDT and YYEEEE.

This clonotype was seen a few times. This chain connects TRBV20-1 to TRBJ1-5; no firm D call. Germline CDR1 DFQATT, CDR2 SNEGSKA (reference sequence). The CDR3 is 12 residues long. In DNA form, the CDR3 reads TGCAGGGCTCGAGATAGCAATCAGCCCCAGCATTTT. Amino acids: CRARDSNQPQHF.

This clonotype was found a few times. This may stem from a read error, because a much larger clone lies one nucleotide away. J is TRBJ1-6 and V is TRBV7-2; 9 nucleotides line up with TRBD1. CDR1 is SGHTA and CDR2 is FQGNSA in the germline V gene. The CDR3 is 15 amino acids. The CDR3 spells CASGLGRTGVSPLHF. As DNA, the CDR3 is TGTGCCAGCGGCTTAGGGCGGACAGGGGTTTCACCCCTCCACTTT.

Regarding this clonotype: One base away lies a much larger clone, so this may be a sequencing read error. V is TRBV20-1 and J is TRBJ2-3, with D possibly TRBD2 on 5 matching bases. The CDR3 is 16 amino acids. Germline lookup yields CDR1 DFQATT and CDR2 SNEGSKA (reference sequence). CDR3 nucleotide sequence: TGCAGTGCTAGCGCTGGCGGGTCGATTAGCACAGATACGCAGGATTTT. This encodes CSASAGGSISTDTQDF.

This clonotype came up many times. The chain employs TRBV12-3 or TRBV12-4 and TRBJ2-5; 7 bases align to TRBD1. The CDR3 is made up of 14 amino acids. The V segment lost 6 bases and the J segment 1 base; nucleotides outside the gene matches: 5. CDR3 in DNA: TGTGCCAGCAGGCCGACAGGGCCCCAAGAGACCCAGTACTTC. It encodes CASRPTGPQETQYF.

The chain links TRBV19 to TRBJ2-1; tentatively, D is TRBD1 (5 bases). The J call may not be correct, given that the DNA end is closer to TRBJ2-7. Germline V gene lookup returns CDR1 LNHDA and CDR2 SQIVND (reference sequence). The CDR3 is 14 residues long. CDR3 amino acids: CASSMGRGNNEQYF. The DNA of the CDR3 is TGTGCCAGTAGTATGGGAAGGGGAAACAATGAGCAGTACTTC.

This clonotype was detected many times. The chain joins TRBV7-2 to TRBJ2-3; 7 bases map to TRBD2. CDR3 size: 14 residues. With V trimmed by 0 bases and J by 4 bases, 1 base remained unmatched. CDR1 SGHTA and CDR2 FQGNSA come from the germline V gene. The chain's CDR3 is CASSLASGADTQYF. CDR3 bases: TGTGCCAGCAGCTTAGCCAGCGGGGCAGATACGCAGTATTTT.

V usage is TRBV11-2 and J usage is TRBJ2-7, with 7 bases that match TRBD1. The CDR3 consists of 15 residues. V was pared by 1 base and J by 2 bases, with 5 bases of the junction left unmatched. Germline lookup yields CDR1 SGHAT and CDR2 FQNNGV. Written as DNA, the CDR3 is TGTGCCAGCAGCTTAGCGGACCAGGGGGCCTACGAGCAGTACTTC. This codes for CASSLADQGAYEQYF.

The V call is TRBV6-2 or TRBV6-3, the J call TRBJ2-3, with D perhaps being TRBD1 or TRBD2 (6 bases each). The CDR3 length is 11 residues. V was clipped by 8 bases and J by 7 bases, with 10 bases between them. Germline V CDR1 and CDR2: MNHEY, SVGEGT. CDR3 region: CASRGRHTQYF. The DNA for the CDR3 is TGTGCCAGCCGGGGGCGACATACGCAGTATTTT.

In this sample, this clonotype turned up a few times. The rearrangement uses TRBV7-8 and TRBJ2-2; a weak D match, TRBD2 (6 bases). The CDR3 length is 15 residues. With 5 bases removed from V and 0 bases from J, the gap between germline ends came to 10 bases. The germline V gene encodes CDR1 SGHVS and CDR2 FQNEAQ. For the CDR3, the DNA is TGTGCCAGCAGCCTGGGACTCCCGAACACCGGGGAGCTGTTTTTT. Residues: CASSLGLPNTGELFF.

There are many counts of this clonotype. The CDR3 DNA sequence: TGCAGTGCTAGAGATTCCGCGGGGGTAGAGACCCAGTACTTC. This gives the protein CSARDSAGVETQYF. V gene TRBV20-1 combines with J gene TRBJ2-5; TRBD2 matches at 7 bases. CDR3 length: 14 amino acids. The junction had 5 bases not matched to a gene; V was cut back by 0 bases and J by 4 bases. CDR1 DFQATT and CDR2 SNEGSKA come from the germline V gene (reference sequence).

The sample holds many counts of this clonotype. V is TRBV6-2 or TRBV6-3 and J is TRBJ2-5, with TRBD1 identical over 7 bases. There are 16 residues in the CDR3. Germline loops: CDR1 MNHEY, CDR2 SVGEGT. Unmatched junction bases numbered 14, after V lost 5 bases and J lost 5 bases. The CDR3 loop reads CASSTPGTAVEETQYF. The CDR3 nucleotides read TGTGCCAGCAGTACCCCCGGGACAGCGGTCGAGGAGACCCAGTACTTC.

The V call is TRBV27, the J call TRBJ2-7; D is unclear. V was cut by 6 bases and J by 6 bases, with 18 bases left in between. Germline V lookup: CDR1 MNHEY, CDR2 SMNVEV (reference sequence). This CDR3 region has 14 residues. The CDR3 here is CASSQNNRAGEQYF. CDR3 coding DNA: TGTGCCAGCAGCCAAAATAACCGTGCAGGCGAGCAGTACTTC.

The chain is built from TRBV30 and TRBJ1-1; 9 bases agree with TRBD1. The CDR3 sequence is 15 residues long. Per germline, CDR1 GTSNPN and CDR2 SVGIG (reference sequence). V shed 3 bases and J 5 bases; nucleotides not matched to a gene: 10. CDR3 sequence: CAWRTTGTGHTEAFF. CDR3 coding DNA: TGTGCCTGGAGAACCACCGGGACAGGGCATACTGAAGCTTTCTTT. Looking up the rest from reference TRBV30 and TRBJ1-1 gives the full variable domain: SQTIHQWPATLVQPVGSPLSLECTVEGTSNPNLYWYRQAAGRGLQLLFYSVGIGQISSEVPQNLSASRPQDRQFILSSKKLLLSDSGFYLCAWRTTGTGHTEAFFGQGTRLTVV.

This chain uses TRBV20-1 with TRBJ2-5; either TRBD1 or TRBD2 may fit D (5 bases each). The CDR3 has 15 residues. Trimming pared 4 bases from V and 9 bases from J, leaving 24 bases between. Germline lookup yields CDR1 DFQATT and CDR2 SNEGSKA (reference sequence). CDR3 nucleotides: TGCAGTGCTATAGAGGTTGTAACAGGAGGCTGGGCCCAGTACTTC. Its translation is CSAIEVVTGGWAQYF.

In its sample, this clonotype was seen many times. CDR3 bases: TGTGCCAGCTCACCAGATACGGGTCGGAGAGAAAAACTGTTTTTT. Translated: CASSPDTGRREKLFF. The genes are TRBV18 and TRBJ1-4; D remains ambiguous. The CDR3 totals 15 residues. Trimming took 2 bases from V and 8 from J, leaving 15 bases between them. From germline, CDR1 is KGHSH and CDR2 LQKENI. Supplemented by reference TRBV18 and TRBJ1-4, the full variable domain reads NAGVMQNPRHLVRRRGQEARLRCSPMKGHSHVYWYRQLPEEGLKFMVYLQKENIIDESGMPKERFSAEFPKEGPSILRIQQVVRGDSAAYFCASSPDTGRREKLFFGSGTQLSVL.

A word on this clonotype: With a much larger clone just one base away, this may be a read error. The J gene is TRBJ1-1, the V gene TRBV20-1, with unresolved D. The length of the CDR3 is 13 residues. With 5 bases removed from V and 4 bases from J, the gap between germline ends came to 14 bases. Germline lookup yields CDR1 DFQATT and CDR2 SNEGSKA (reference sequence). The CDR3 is CSAWYGEGTEAFF. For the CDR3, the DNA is TGCAGTGCTTGGTACGGGGAGGGCACTGAAGCTTTCTTT.

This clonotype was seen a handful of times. The CDR3 DNA reads as TGCGCCAGCAGCTTCTCTACGAACACTGAAGCTTTCTTT. Translation: CASSFSTNTEAFF. The chain employs TRBV5-1 and TRBJ1-1; D ambiguous. The CDR3 runs to 13 residues. CDR1 is SGHRS and CDR2 is YFSETQ in the germline V gene. Trimming removed 2 bases at V and 1 base at J, with 6 bases between.

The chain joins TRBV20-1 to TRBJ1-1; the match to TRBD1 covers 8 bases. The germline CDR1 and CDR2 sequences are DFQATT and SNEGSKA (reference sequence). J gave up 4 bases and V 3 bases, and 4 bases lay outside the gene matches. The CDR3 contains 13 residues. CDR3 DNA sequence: TGCAGTGCTAGTGACAGGGGAGGCACTGAAGCTTTCTTT. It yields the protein CSASDRGGTEAFF.